The 9 T cell receptor beta chains below come from one sample, sequenced in a study of blood T cell repertoires in COVID-19. The protocol was immunoSEQ multiplex PCR, while the TCRdb copy is restricted to in-frame clones and leaves out a portion. The sample contains under 150,000 clones, about nine tenths of which appear only once. The sequenced sample consisted of peripheral blood. The receptor source for this set is a human donor in a cohort sampled during active COVID-19.

V gene TRBV9 combines with J gene TRBJ2-1; 7 bases line up with TRBD2. The germline gives CDR1 SGDLS, CDR2 YYNGEE. The CDR3 is 16 amino acids. The V and J ends lost 1 base and 5 bases, in that order; junction bases with no gene match: 9. The CDR3 here is CASSVWSGVNNNEQFF. CDR3 nucleotide sequence: TGTGCCAGCAGCGTATGGAGCGGGGTAAACAACAATGAGCAGTTCTTC.

This chain uses TRBV19 with TRBJ2-7, with 7 bases identical to TRBD1. The CDR3 spans 15 residues. Germline V gene sequence: CDR1 LNHDA, CDR2 SQIVND (reference sequence). Losses at the gene ends were 3 bases for V and 2 bases for J; bases not matched to a gene: 7. The CDR3 here is CASSMGRQGPYEQYF. The CDR3 DNA reads as TGTGCCAGTAGTATGGGGAGACAGGGCCCCTACGAGCAGTACTTC.

CDR3 sequence reads: CAWSVQQFGEAFF. The CDR3 DNA reads as TGTGCCTGGAGTGTACAACAGTTCGGTGAAGCTTTCTTT. The V gene is TRBV30, the J gene TRBJ1-1; D unresolved. CDR3 length equals 13 residues. The V end lost 0 bases, the J end lost 7 bases, and 12 bases lay between the germline ends. Germline loops: CDR1 GTSNPN, CDR2 SVGIG (reference sequence).

This clone was counted once. V and J are TRBV28 and TRBJ1-2; no definite D call. The CDR3 length is 13 residues. The germline V gene encodes CDR1 MDHEN and CDR2 SYDVKM. The V and J ends lost 2 bases and 4 bases respectively, with 8 bases between them. CDR3 in amino acids: CASSLPGSYGYTF. The CDR3 nucleotides are TGTGCCAGCAGTTTACCGGGGAGCTATGGCTACACCTTC.

The chain links TRBV7-3 to TRBJ2-2; unclear D gene. The CDR3 sequence is 15 residues long. Trimming shortened V by 4 bases and J by 1 base, and 10 bases separated the two germline ends. The germline gives CDR1 SGHTA, CDR2 FQGTGA. The CDR3 DNA sequence: TGTGCCAGCAGCTCCACAGTGATGAACACCGGGGAGCTGTTTTTT. Translation gives CASSSTVMNTGELFF.

The chain combines TRBV7-3 with TRBJ2-5, with 7 positions matching TRBD1. The CDR3 sequence is 16 residues long. J lost 7 bases, V lost 5 bases, and 16 bases had no gene match. From germline, CDR1 is SGHTA and CDR2 FQGTGA. The CDR3 coding sequence is TGTGCCAGCAGCCCAGGGACAGTGGGGCCAGGAGGGACCCAGTACTTC. Its protein is CASSPGTVGPGGTQYF.

This rearrangement joins TRBV7-2 to TRBJ2-7; 10 bases are shared with TRBD1. Germline V gene sequence: CDR1 SGHTA, CDR2 FQGNSA. The ends lost 2 bases at V and 0 bases at J; junction bases unmatched: 7. The CDR3 loop spans 17 amino acids. CDR3 DNA sequence: TGTGCCAGCAGCTTAAAGAGAGGACAGGGGGGCTCCTACGAGCAGTACTTC. This codes for CASSLKRGQGGSYEQYF.

This clone was seen a few times. CDR3 residues: CASRSSYNSPLHF. The CDR3, as DNA: TGTGCCAGCAGGAGCTCCTATAATTCACCCCTCCACTTT. The genes are TRBV7-9 and TRBJ1-6; D remains ambiguous. The CDR3 length is 13 residues. The ends were cut back, 6 bases at V and 0 bases at J, with 3 bases in the middle. CDR1 is SEHNR, CDR2 FQNEAQ, per germline (reference sequence).

This chain connects TRBV7-9 to TRBJ1-4; unclear D gene. Trimming removed 11 bases from V and 10 bases from J, with 17 bases in between. From germline, CDR1 is SEHNR and CDR2 FQNEAQ (reference sequence). The CDR3 runs 12 residues. The CDR3 loop is CAASARWVKLFF. CDR3 sequence (DNA): TGTGCCGCCTCAGCTAGGTGGGTAAAACTGTTTTTT.